Listed below are T cell receptor beta chains from one sample, sequenced in a study of shared T cell receptors in the human thymus. Assay: immunoSEQ multiplex PCR; the TCRdb copy retains only in-frame clones and omits some. The data hold under 700,000 clones, with about four fifths observed a single time. The same sample was also used in a study of human thymus T cells.

Sequenced material: thymocytes. The receptors were sampled from a boy younger than two with a congenital heart defect. Both conserved end residues are part of each CDR3. Fields, in order: V gene, clone size, D gene, J gene, CDR3 DNA, CDR3 protein. A D gene is named only where the DNA matches it firmly. Size is stated for part of the rows, as once, few or many counts, or as a class when the clone is expanded.

>TRBV11-2|.|TRBD2|TRBJ2-1
TGTGCCAGCAGCCCGACTAGCGCATTGAACAATGAGCAGTTCTTC
CASSPTSALNNEQFF
>TRBV15|.|.|TRBJ2-7
TGTGCCACCAGCAGAGGCCCGGGACAAACATACGAGCAGTACTTC
CATSRGPGQTYEQYF
>TRBV28|few|.|TRBJ1-2
TGTGCCAGCAGTAACAGCCAAGCTAACTATGGCTACACCTTC
CASSNSQANYGYTF
>TRBV5-4|.|.|TRBJ2-3
TGTGCCAGCAGCTTGGACGGCCTAGTCACAGATACGCAGTATTTT
CASSLDGLVTDTQYF
>TRBV11-3|.|TRBD2|TRBJ2-1
TGTGCCAGCAGCTGGGGTAGCGGGAGGTACAATGAGCAGTTCTTC
CASSWGSGRYNEQFF
>TRBV9|.|TRBD1|TRBJ2-5
TGTGCCAGCAGCGACCGGGACAGGGTCGGTGCGGAGACCCAGTACTTC
CASSDRDRVGAETQYF
>TRBV6-5|.|TRBD2|TRBJ2-1
TGTGCCAGCAGTCCTCAGCGGGAGGGCTACAATGAGCAGTTCTTC
CASSPQREGYNEQFF
>TRBV29-1|.|TRBD1|TRBJ1-1
TGCAGCGTTCGACAGGGTTTGAGGACTGAAGCTTTCTTT
CSVRQGLRTEAFF
>TRBV25-1|.|.|TRBJ1-1
TGTGCCAGCAGTGAATGGGTCGGGGCTGAAGCTTTCTTT
CASSEWVGAEAFF
>TRBV19|.|.|TRBJ1-5
TGTGCCAGTAGTAACCCCAGGGGCGGAAGCAATCAGCCCCAGCATTTT
CASSNPRGGSNQPQHF
>TRBV30|.|TRBD2|TRBJ2-3
TGTGCCTGGAGTCTCCCCGGCGGGAGGGCCGTCACAGATACGCAGTATTTT
CAWSLPGGRAVTDTQYF
>TRBV29-1|.|.|TRBJ1-1
TGCAGCGTTGAAGGTTTGACAAGGCCCAGGCTCCCAGGGAATTACGATACTGAAGCTTTCTTT
CSVEGLTRPRLPGNYDTEAFF
>TRBV5-1|.|.|TRBJ2-4
TGCGCCAGCAGCCCGACCCCACTAGCATCCCCAGAAAACATTCAGTACTTC
CASSPTPLASPENIQYF
>TRBV4-2|.|.|TRBJ2-5
TGTGCCAGCAGCCAAGACGGGACAAAAGAGACCCAGTACTTC
CASSQDGTKETQYF
>TRBV18|.|TRBD2|TRBJ2-1
TGTGCCAGCTCACCACCACTAGCGGGAAGGTACAATGAGCAGTTCTTC
CASSPPLAGRYNEQFF
>TRBV25-1|.|.|TRBJ2-1
TGTGCCAGCAGTGAATTTGGCATCTACAATGAGCAGTTCTTC
CASSEFGIYNEQFF
>TRBV7-2|.|.|TRBJ2-5
TGTGCCAGCAGCTTGGCCGCGGGACTCGGAGAGACCCAGTACTTC
CASSLAAGLGETQYF
>TRBV14|once|TRBD1|TRBJ2-7
TGTGCCAGCAGCAACAGGGGGACCTACGAGCAGTACTTC
CASSNRGTYEQYF
>TRBV27|.|TRBD2|TRBJ2-1
TGTGCCAGCAGTCCAGCCACGACGGGAGGGCGTAGTGAGCAGTTCTTC
CASSPATTGGRSEQFF
>TRBV27|.|.|TRBJ2-5
TGTGCCAGCAGTTCCAGGGGTAGGGCCCAAGAGACCCAGTACTTC
CASSSRGRAQETQYF
>TRBV6-5|.|TRBD1|TRBJ1-3
TGTGCCAGCAGTTACGGGACAGGGACTGGAAACACCATATATTTT
CASSYGTGTGNTIYF
>TRBV4-3|.|.|TRBJ2-7
TGCGCCAGCAGCCAAGAGGAGTGGGACACCTATTACGAGCAGTACTTC
CASSQEEWDTYYEQYF
>TRBV5-1|.|TRBD1|TRBJ2-1
TGCGCCAGCAGCATCGACACCGGGACAGGGGAGTCCTACAATGAGCAGTTCTTC
CASSIDTGTGESYNEQFF
>TRBV10-3|.|TRBD2|TRBJ2-5
TGTGCCATCAGTCGACTAGCGGGAGAGGAGACCCAGTACTTC
CAISRLAGEETQYF
>TRBV2|.|TRBD2|TRBJ2-7
TGTGCCAGCGGGAAGACCCCAGCGGGAGGGCCGGACGAGCAGTACTTC
CASGKTPAGGPDEQYF
>TRBV10-3|.|.|TRBJ1-2
TGTGCCATCAGTGGGGAGGGCTATGGCTACACCTTC
CAISGEGYGYTF
>TRBV6-5|few|.|TRBJ2-4
TGTGCCAGCAGTTACTCGAGGGGGGCCAAAAACATTCAGTACTTC
CASSYSRGAKNIQYF
>TRBV30|.|TRBD2|TRBJ2-3
TGTGCCTGGAGTCCCAGCGGGAGTACAGATACGCAGTATTTT
CAWSPSGSTDTQYF
>TRBV27|.|.|TRBJ1-4
TGTGCCAGCAGTTTATCTTACCGGAGAGTTAATGAAAAACTGTTTTTT
CASSLSYRRVNEKLFF
>TRBV4-1|.|.|TRBJ2-2
TGCGCCAGCAGCCAAGATGCCAGCGGCGGCGGGGAGCTGTTTTTT
CASSQDASGGGELFF
>TRBV5-1|few|TRBD1|TRBJ2-2
TGCGCCAGCAGCCCAGGGACAGGGGGCACCGGGGAGCTGTTTTTT
CASSPGTGGTGELFF
>TRBV5-4|.|TRBD2|TRBJ2-5
TGTGCCAGCAGCTTGGAACTAGCGGGAGAGCCGCCGCGAGAGACCCAGTACTTC
CASSLELAGEPPRETQYF
>TRBV6-5|.|.|TRBJ2-7
TGTGCCAGCAGTTACCTGGGCCAGGGCTACGAGCAGTACTTC
CASSYLGQGYEQYF
>TRBV29-1|.|TRBD1|TRBJ2-6
TGCAGCGTTGAAAGGGGGCCGGCCTCCGAACCTGGGGCCAACGTCCTGACTTTC
CSVERGPASEPGANVLTF
>TRBV27|once|TRBD1|TRBJ1-5
TGTGCCAGCAGTGGCAGGGGGCCCAATCAGCCCCAGCATTTT
CASSGRGPNQPQHF
>TRBV14|.|TRBD2|TRBJ2-2
TGTGCCAGCAGCCAAGCAGCGGGAGGATTTTGCCCCGGGGAGCTGTTTTTT
CASSQAAGGFCPGELFF
>TRBV10-3|.|TRBD2|TRBJ2-7
TGTGCCATCAGTGAGCAAATACCGGGACTAGGTCCCTACGAGCAGTACTTC
CAISEQIPGLGPYEQYF
>TRBV4-1|.|TRBD2|TRBJ2-2
TGCGCCAGCAGCCAAGATTTCCCTAGCGGGAGGTCGACCGGGGAGCTGTTTTTT
CASSQDFPSGRSTGELFF
>TRBV30|.|TRBD2|TRBJ2-1
TGTGCCTGGAGTGTAACTAGCGGTAACAATGAGCAGTTCTTC
CAWSVTSGNNEQFF
>TRBV2|.|.|TRBJ2-3
TGTGCCAGCAGTCAACCTATGACGGGAGATACGCAGTATTTT
CASSQPMTGDTQYF
>TRBV4-3|.|TRBD2|TRBJ2-1
TGCGCCAGCAGCCAAGAAGTTCCTAGCGGGAGTATCTATGAGCAGTTCTTC
CASSQEVPSGSIYEQFF
>TRBV2|.|.|TRBJ1-1
TGTGCCAGCAGTTTTATCCAGGGCGGGAACACTGAAGCTTTCTTT
CASSFIQGGNTEAFF
>TRBV10-2|.|.|TRBJ1-1
TGCGCCACCTCCATCTGGCAAAATGAAGCTTTCTTT
CATSIWQNEAFF
>TRBV30|.|TRBD2|TRBJ2-1
TGTGCCTGGGGATATCGCGGGAGGGGGCGCAATGAGCAGTTCTTC
CAWGYRGRGRNEQFF
>TRBV11-3|.|.|TRBJ1-2
TGTGCCAGCAGCCCCCTGACTCGAAGGGAGTATGGCTACACCTTC
CASSPLTRREYGYTF